The 11 T cell receptor beta chains listed next were all sequenced from one sample in a study of regulatory T cells in long-lasting Graves disease. Time point defined: persistent/refractory GD, antithyroid drugs over 5 years with positive TRAb. Making the TCR library involved RNA that had been extracted from PBMCs. For TCR beta, libraries came from iRepertoire HTBI primers and Arm-PCR of CDR3 regions. TCRdb re-called the multiplex PCR reads with MiXCR, one entry per CDR3 protein. This table has about 430,000 distinct CDR3 sequences, roughly a fifth appearing once. Sequenced material: peripheral blood mononuclear cells (PBMCs), taken when the disease was refractory, from a patient treated with antithyroid drugs. Source of these receptors: a female donor with Graves disease.

The rearrangement uses TRBV7-9 and TRBJ2-2, with a possible D match to TRBD1 (5 bases). The length of the CDR3 is 16 residues. The ends were cut back, 4 bases at V and 0 bases at J, with 12 bases in the middle. Germline V CDR1 and CDR2: SEHNR, FQNEAQ (reference sequence). In DNA form, the CDR3 reads TGTGCCAGCAGCTGGCCCGACAGCCCGAACACCGGGGAGCTGTTTTTT. Its translation is CASSWPDSPNTGELFF.

V gene TRBV20-1 combines with J gene TRBJ2-2; tentative D call: TRBD2 (6 bases). The CDR3 covers 14 residues. Per the germline V gene, CDR1 is DFQATT and CDR2 is SNEGSKA (reference sequence). The CDR3 DNA sequence: TGCAGCCTGACGGGAGAGCTCAACACCGGGGAGCTGTTTTTT. It translates to CSLTGELNTGELFF.

This clonotype has ten or more counts. The gene calls are TRBV15 and TRBJ1-1; tentative D call: TRBD1 (5 bases). Deletions cut 0 bases from V and 10 bases from J, with 15 bases between. The CDR3 has 14 residues. Germline V lookup: CDR1 LNHNV, CDR2 YYDKDF (reference sequence). The CDR3 loop is CATSRDAMRGAAFF. CDR3 nucleotide sequence: TGTGCCACCAGCAGAGATGCTATGAGGGGTGCAGCTTTCTTT.

This clonotype was seen at least ten times. The genes are TRBV2 and TRBJ1-1; D is perhaps TRBD1 (5 bases). Germline V gene data show CDR1 as SNHLY and CDR2 as FYNNEI. V lost 8 bases to trimming and J lost 4 bases, with 11 bases between them. The CDR3 has 12 residues. DNA for the CDR3: TGTGCCAGCGAGGGGCACGGCACTGAAGCTTTCTTT. Translating gives CASEGHGTEAFF.

V and J are TRBV27 and TRBJ2-7; unclear D gene. The germline V gene encodes CDR1 MNHEY and CDR2 SMNVEV (reference sequence). CDR3 length equals 13 residues. V dropped 4 bases and J dropped 3 bases, with 10 bases sitting between them. The CDR3, as DNA: TGTGCCAGCAGTTCCGATACGGGCTACGAGCAGTACTTC. Its protein product is CASSSDTGYEQYF.

On this clonotype itself: A much larger clone differs from this one at a single base, so this may be a read error. The chain couples TRBV28 to TRBJ2-6, with D hard to call. V lost 5 bases to trimming and J lost 3 bases, with 5 bases between them. The CDR3 loop spans 13 amino acids. The germline V gene encodes CDR1 MDHEN and CDR2 SYDVKM. The CDR3 loop reads CASSGFGANVLTF. CDR3 nucleotide sequence: TGTGCCAGCAGTGGGTTTGGGGCCAACGTCCTGACTTTC. The full variable domain, its missing parts supplied by reference TRBV28 and TRBJ2-6, is DVKVTQSSRYLVKRTGEKVFLECVQDMDHENMFWYRQDPGLGLRLIYFSYDVKMKEKGDIPEGYSVSREKKERFSLILESASTNQTSMYLCASSGFGANVLTFGAGSRLTVL.

This clonotype was seen a few times. The chain has TRBV6-5 and TRBJ2-7; perhaps D is TRBD1 or TRBD2 (6 bases each). V gave up 2 bases and J gave up 6 bases, with 17 bases separating them. The germline V gene encodes CDR1 MNHEY and CDR2 SVGAGI. This CDR3 spans 15 amino acids. CDR3 sequence reads: CASSYTTPGAGEQYF. The CDR3 nucleotides are TGTGCCAGCAGTTACACAACCCCGGGGGCCGGCGAGCAGTACTTC.

This clonotype was recorded at least ten times. The V gene is TRBV28, the J gene TRBJ1-5; a weak D match, TRBD1 (5 bases). Germline values: CDR1 MDHEN, CDR2 SYDVKM. This CDR3 has 14 residues. V shed 2 bases and J shed 6 bases, with 11 bases lying between them. The CDR3 spells CASSLGGYGQPQHF. DNA of the CDR3: TGTGCCAGCAGTTTAGGGGGGTATGGTCAGCCCCAGCATTTT.

This clonotype was detected many times. This chain uses TRBV27 with TRBJ1-3; D is perhaps TRBD1 (6 bases). V lost 4 bases and J 7 bases, leaving 11 bases between the germline ends. CDR1 is MNHEY, CDR2 SMNVEV, per germline (reference sequence). This CDR3 spans 13 amino acids. This CDR3 is CASSSSGVNTIYF. CDR3 sequence (DNA): TGTGCCAGCAGTTCGTCAGGGGTTAACACCATATATTTT.

The J gene is TRBJ2-7, the V gene TRBV4-1; 8 bases align to TRBD2. This CDR3 has 15 amino acids. The germline V gene has CDR1 MGHRA and CDR2 YSYEKL. Trimming took 0 bases from V and 3 from J; bases not matched to a gene: 4. The CDR3 loop reads CASSQETSGIYEQYF. The CDR3 nucleotides read TGCGCCAGCAGCCAAGAAACTAGCGGCATCTACGAGCAGTACTTC.

This chain connects TRBV9 to TRBJ2-7, with D possibly being TRBD2 (6 bases). V was cut by 2 bases and J by 7 bases, with 16 bases left in between. The germline V gene has CDR1 SGDLS and CDR2 YYNGEE. This CDR3 has 14 residues. In nucleotides, the CDR3 is TGTGCCAGCAGCGTGGGGGAGGCCCCCTGGGAGCAGTACTTC. It translates to CASSVGEAPWEQYF.